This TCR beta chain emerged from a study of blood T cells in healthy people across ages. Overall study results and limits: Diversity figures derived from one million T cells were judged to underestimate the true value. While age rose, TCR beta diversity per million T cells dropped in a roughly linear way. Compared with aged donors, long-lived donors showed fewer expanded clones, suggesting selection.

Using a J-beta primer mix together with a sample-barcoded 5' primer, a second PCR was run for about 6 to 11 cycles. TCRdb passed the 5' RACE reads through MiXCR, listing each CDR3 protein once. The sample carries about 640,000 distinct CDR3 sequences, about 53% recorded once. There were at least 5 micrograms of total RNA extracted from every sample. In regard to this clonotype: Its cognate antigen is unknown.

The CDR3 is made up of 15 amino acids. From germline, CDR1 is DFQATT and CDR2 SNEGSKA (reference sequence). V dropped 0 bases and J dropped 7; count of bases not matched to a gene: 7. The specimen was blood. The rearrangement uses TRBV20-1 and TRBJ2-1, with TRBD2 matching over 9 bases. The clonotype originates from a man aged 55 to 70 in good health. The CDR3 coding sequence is TGCAGTGCTAGAGATGGCAAGCGGGGGGTGAATGAGCAGTTCTTC. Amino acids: CSARDGKRGVNEQFF.